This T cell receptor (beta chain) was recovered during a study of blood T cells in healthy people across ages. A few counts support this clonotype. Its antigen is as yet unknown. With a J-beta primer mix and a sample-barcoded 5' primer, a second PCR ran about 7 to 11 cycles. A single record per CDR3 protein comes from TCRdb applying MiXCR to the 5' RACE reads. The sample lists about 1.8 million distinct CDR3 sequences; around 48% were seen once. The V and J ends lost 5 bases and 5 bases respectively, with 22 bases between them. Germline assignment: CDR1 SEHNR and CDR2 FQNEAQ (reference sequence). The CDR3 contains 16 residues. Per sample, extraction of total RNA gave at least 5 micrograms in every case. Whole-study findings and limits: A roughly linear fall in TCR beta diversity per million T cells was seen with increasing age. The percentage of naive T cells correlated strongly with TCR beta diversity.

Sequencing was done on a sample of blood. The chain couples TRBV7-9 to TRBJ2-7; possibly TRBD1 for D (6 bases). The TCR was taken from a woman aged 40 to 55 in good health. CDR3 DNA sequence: TGTGCCAGCAGCGGAGGCGGGCAGGGGTTAGGGAACGAGCAGTACTTC. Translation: CASSGGGQGLGNEQYF.